This T cell receptor beta chain was recorded in a study of cytomegalovirus exposure and HLA in healthy donors. The germline V gene has CDR1 SEHNR and CDR2 FQNEAQ (reference sequence). The V and J ends lost 2 bases and 11 bases, in that order; junction bases with no gene match: 10. The CDR3 spans 14 residues. PCR involved 60 Vbeta and 13 Jbeta primers. Using immunoSEQ multiplex PCR, the repertoire was profiled, and TCRdb retains in-frame clones only, with some absent. Of 120,000 to 150,000 clones listed, over 80% were seen once; the top ten hold 2.5% to 3.5%. This TCR derives from a woman aged 25 to 39 in good health and CMV-seronegative. This chain connects TRBV7-9 to TRBJ1-1; 8 nucleotides agree with TRBD1. Sequencing input: PBMCs. This CDR3 reads CASSLRGDRLRAFF. CDR3 bases: TGTGCCAGCAGCTTACGAGGGGACAGGCTTCGGGCTTTCTTT.